Each of the 24 T cell receptor beta chains below was sequenced from the same sample in a study of OX40 agonist ivuxolimab in advanced cancers. Receptor amplification or capture employed the immunoSEQ multiplex PCR assay. Held by TCRdb, this immuneACCESS table contains in-frame sequences only and omits some clones. Under half of the omission traces to an unresolved V gene where checked; the cause of the rest is unknown. This sample comprises fewer than 65,000 clones, 80% to 90% of them detected only once. The top ten clonotypes cover roughly 1.2% of the sample. Sequenced here: CD4+ or CD8+ T cells sorted from blood, sampled in a trial of the OX40 agonist ivuxolimab. These receptors came from an adult with an advanced solid tumor such as melanoma, head and neck, liver or kidney cancer.

This clone was recorded only once. The chain recombines TRBV5-1 with TRBJ2-3; 9 nucleotides agree with TRBD2. Germline CDR1 SGHRS, CDR2 YFSETQ. CDR3 length: 16 amino acids. The V gene end was trimmed by 7 bases and the J gene end by 4 bases; junction bases not matched to a gene: 13. This chain's CDR3 is CASLRLAGGSPDTQYF. As DNA, the CDR3 is TGCGCCAGCCTACGGCTGGCGGGAGGGTCTCCAGATACGCAGTATTTT.

The V gene is TRBV7-9, the J gene TRBJ2-5, with D perhaps TRBD2 (5 bases). With 5 bases removed from V and 5 bases from J, the gap between germline ends came to 18 bases. The CDR3 is made up of 15 amino acids. Germline V gene data show CDR1 as SEHNR and CDR2 as FQNEAQ (reference sequence). The CDR3 sequence is CASSPRVGDGETQYF. DNA of the CDR3: TGTGCCAGCAGCCCTCGGGTGGGAGATGGGGAGACCCAGTACTTC. Using reference TRBV7-9 and TRBJ2-5 for the parts outside the CDR3, the full variable domain is DTGVSQNPRHKITKRGQNVTFRCDPISEHNRLYWYRQTLGQGPEFLTYFQNEAQLEKSRLLSDRFSAERPKGSFSTLEIQRTEQGDSAMYLCASSPRVGDGETQYFGPGTRLLVL.

This chain links TRBV2 with TRBJ1-4; maybe TRBD1 (6 bases). Trimming removed 4 bases at V and 8 bases at J, with 14 bases between. This CDR3 contains 14 residues. In germline, CDR1 is SNHLY, CDR2 FYNNEI. The CDR3 DNA is TGTGCCAGCAGTGCACAGGGAGGTCAGGAAAAACTGTTTTTT. Protein product: CASSAQGGQEKLFF.

J is TRBJ2-1 and V is TRBV6-5; no clear D. Germline V gene data show CDR1 as MNHEY and CDR2 as SVGAGI. This CDR3 has 14 residues. The V end was cut by 5 bases, the J end by 0 bases, with 8 bases between. The CDR3 loop reads CASSAYGSYNEQFF. DNA for the CDR3: TGTGCCAGCAGTGCGTACGGCTCCTACAATGAGCAGTTCTTC.

The rearrangement links TRBV6-5 to TRBJ1-1; no clear D gene. The germline V gene has CDR1 MNHEY and CDR2 SVGAGI. The CDR3 is 14 amino acids. V was pared by 2 bases and J by 0 bases, with 7 bases between. The CDR3: CASSYGVVNTEAFF. CDR3 bases: TGTGCCAGCAGTTACGGGGTGGTGAACACTGAAGCTTTCTTT.

The genes are TRBV6-6 and TRBJ1-3; a weak D match, TRBD1 (6 bases). CDR3 size: 15 residues. V shed 7 bases and J shed 0 bases, with 13 bases lying between them. Germline V gene sequence: CDR1 MNHNY, CDR2 SVGAGI (reference sequence). The CDR3 DNA reads as TGTGCCAGCATCCTGGACAGTTTCTCTGGAAACACCATATATTTT. It encodes CASILDSFSGNTIYF.

For the CDR3, the DNA is TGTGCCAGCAGTTACAGAGACAGGGTCGAAGATACGCAGTATTTT. Its protein is CASSYRDRVEDTQYF. J is TRBJ2-3 and V is TRBV6-5; 7 nucleotides agree with TRBD1. CDR3 length: 15 residues. Germline values: CDR1 MNHEY, CDR2 SVGAGI. V shed 2 bases, J shed 5 bases, and the junction held 7 bases outside the gene matches.

The rearrangement uses TRBV13 and TRBJ2-3; 8 bases agree with TRBD1. Trimming took 3 bases from V and 0 from J; bases not matched to a gene: 5. The length of the CDR3 is 16 residues. The germline V gene has CDR1 PRHDT and CDR2 FYEKMQ (reference sequence). DNA for the CDR3: TGTGCCAGCAGCTTGACAGGGGAAGCTAGCACAGATACGCAGTATTTT. Translated: CASSLTGEASTDTQYF.

V is TRBV27 and J is TRBJ2-5; 9 nucleotides line up with TRBD2. J was trimmed by 5 bases and V by 0 bases; bases with no gene match: 10. The CDR3 spans 17 residues. The V gene's germline CDR1 is MNHEY and CDR2 SMNVEV (reference sequence). CDR3 sequence: CASSLSSGGPGGETQYF. Written as DNA, the CDR3 is TGTGCCAGCAGTTTATCGAGCGGGGGGCCGGGAGGCGAGACCCAGTACTTC.

This rearrangement joins TRBV10-1 to TRBJ2-1; the match to TRBD2 covers 13 bases. The CDR3 sequence is 15 residues long. J gave up 8 bases and V 0 bases, and 1 base lay outside the gene matches. Looked up from germline, CDR1 is WNHNN and CDR2 is SYGVQD (reference sequence). CDR3 in DNA: TGCGCCAGCAGTGAGTCAACTAGCGGGAGGGATGAGCAGTTCTTC. It yields the protein CASSESTSGRDEQFF.

This chain connects TRBV30 to TRBJ2-5, with 7 nucleotides matching TRBD1. V gave up 3 bases and J gave up 1 base; unmatched junction bases: 5. This CDR3 has 14 amino acids. Germline V CDR1 and CDR2: GTSNPN, SVGIG (reference sequence). CDR3 DNA sequence: TGTGCCTGGAGGATTGGGACAGCCCAAGAGACCCAGTACTTC. It is translated as CAWRIGTAQETQYF.

The rearrangement links TRBV30 to TRBJ2-7; weak D call: TRBD1 (5 bases). The CDR3 is 13 amino acids. Germline lookup yields CDR1 GTSNPN and CDR2 SVGIG (reference sequence). V was cut by 1 base and J by 7 bases, with 14 bases left in between. The chain's CDR3 is CAWSASAQGEQYF. The CDR3 DNA is TGTGCCTGGAGTGCCTCTGCCCAGGGAGAGCAGTACTTC.

The chain couples TRBV18 to TRBJ2-2; D is perhaps TRBD2 (6 bases). Germline V gene sequence: CDR1 KGHSH, CDR2 LQKENI. V was clipped by 3 bases and J by 7 bases, with 9 bases between them. This CDR3 has 13 amino acids. CDR3 amino acids: CASSPGLDGELFF. Written as DNA, the CDR3 is TGTGCCAGCTCACCGGGACTGGACGGGGAGCTGTTTTTT.

The V gene is TRBV2, the J gene TRBJ2-7; D gene ambiguous. The CDR3 runs 13 residues. Trimming stripped 4 bases from V and 4 bases from J, with 11 bases between. The germline V gene has CDR1 SNHLY and CDR2 FYNNEI. The DNA for the CDR3 is TGTGCCAGCAGTGCGGTTTGGGATTACGAGCAGTACTTC. Protein sequence: CASSAVWDYEQYF.

This clone is a singleton in its sample. This chain uses TRBV5-8 with TRBJ2-1; D unclear. The CDR3 is 15 residues long. V lost 3 bases, J lost 2 bases, and 12 bases lay in between. The germline gives CDR1 SGHTS, CDR2 YDEGEE. The CDR3 is CASSSALETYNEQFF. CDR3 nucleotides: TGTGCCAGCAGCTCCGCCCTGGAAACCTACAATGAGCAGTTCTTC.

This clone has a handful of counts. CDR3 region: CASSEYRGGETQYF. The CDR3 bases are TGTGCCAGCAGTGAATACAGGGGCGGGGAGACCCAGTACTTC. The rearrangement uses TRBV6-1 and TRBJ2-5, with 7 bases aligning to TRBD1. CDR3 length: 14 residues. CDR1 MNHNS and CDR2 SASEGT come from the germline V gene. V shed 2 bases, J shed 5 bases, and the junction held 5 bases outside the gene matches.

This clone was detected only once. This chain links TRBV5-1 with TRBJ2-1, with 8 bases aligning to TRBD1. J lost 5 bases, V lost 4 bases, and 5 bases had no gene match. The CDR3 has 14 residues. CDR1 is SGHRS, CDR2 YFSETQ, per germline. CDR3 region: CASSTMGQDNEQFF. For the CDR3, the DNA is TGCGCCAGCAGCACGATGGGACAGGACAATGAGCAGTTCTTC.

The CDR3 DNA reads as TGTGCCAGCAGCGTAGACGTCCTTGCGAGAAGCACAGATACGCAGTATTTT. Translation gives CASSVDVLARSTDTQYF. The chain recombines TRBV9 with TRBJ2-3, with D unresolved. In germline, CDR1 is SGDLS, CDR2 YYNGEE. The CDR3 totals 17 residues. Trimming took off 0 bases at V and 0 bases at J, with 14 bases between the two ends.

The chain combines TRBV25-1 with TRBJ1-6; D uncertain. The CDR3 length is 13 residues. Trimming stripped 2 bases from V and 6 bases from J, with 5 bases between. CDR1 MGHDK and CDR2 SYGVNS come from the germline V gene. The DNA for the CDR3 is TGTGCCAGCAGTGAACAGCCTAATTCACCCCTCCACTTT. Translating it yields CASSEQPNSPLHF.

This clone turned up a few times. The chain combines TRBV7-9 with TRBJ2-3, with D tentatively TRBD1 (6 bases). The V end was cut by 2 bases, the J end by 0 bases, with 9 bases between. This CDR3 spans 15 amino acids. From germline, CDR1 is SEHNR and CDR2 FQNEAQ (reference sequence). The CDR3 DNA reads TGTGCCAGCAGCTTAATGGGGACAAGCACAGATACGCAGTATTTT. Its protein product is CASSLMGTSTDTQYF.

The chain has TRBV21-1 and TRBJ2-7; TRBD1, the table's D call, was not compared with the DNA. TRBV21-1 is a recognized pseudogene. The CDR3 spans 13 residues. This CDR3 reads CASIRTGAYEQYF. Here the CDR3 DNA reads TGTGCCAGCATTAGGACAGGGGCGTACGAGCAGTACTTC.

The sample holds one count of this clone. The V and J genes are TRBV7-9 and TRBJ2-3; D gene unclear. CDR1 SEHNR and CDR2 FQNEAQ come from the germline V gene (reference sequence). The CDR3 is made up of 12 amino acids. V was cut by 4 bases and J by 0 bases, with 2 bases left in between. The CDR3 coding sequence is TGTGCCAGCAGCTCCAGCACAGATACGCAGTATTTT. Its translation is CASSSSTDTQYF. Filled out from reference TRBV7-9 and TRBJ2-3, the complete variable domain reads DTGVSQNPRHKITKRGQNVTFRCDPISEHNRLYWYRQTLGQGPEFLTYFQNEAQLEKSRLLSDRFSAERPKGSFSTLEIQRTEQGDSAMYLCASSSSTDTQYFGPGTRLTVL.

This rearrangement joins TRBV6-1 to TRBJ1-3; 8 bases are shared with TRBD1. This CDR3 has 17 residues. V was clipped by 2 bases and J by 4 bases; unmatched bases: 10. Germline V CDR1 and CDR2: MNHNS, SASEGT. The CDR3 DNA reads as TGTGCCAGCAGTGAAAATACCCAGGGGGCGGGAGGAAACACCATATATTTT. It translates to CASSENTQGAGGNTIYF.

CDR3 sequence reads: CASSLTGQGNTIYF. The CDR3 region has the DNA TGTGCCAGCAGTTTAACCGGACAGGGAAACACCATATATTTT. The chain couples TRBV27 to TRBJ1-3, with D perhaps TRBD1 (6 bases). Trimming left V 2 bases short and J 4 bases short, with 9 bases between. Germline assignment: CDR1 MNHEY and CDR2 SMNVEV (reference sequence). The CDR3 extends over 14 amino acids.